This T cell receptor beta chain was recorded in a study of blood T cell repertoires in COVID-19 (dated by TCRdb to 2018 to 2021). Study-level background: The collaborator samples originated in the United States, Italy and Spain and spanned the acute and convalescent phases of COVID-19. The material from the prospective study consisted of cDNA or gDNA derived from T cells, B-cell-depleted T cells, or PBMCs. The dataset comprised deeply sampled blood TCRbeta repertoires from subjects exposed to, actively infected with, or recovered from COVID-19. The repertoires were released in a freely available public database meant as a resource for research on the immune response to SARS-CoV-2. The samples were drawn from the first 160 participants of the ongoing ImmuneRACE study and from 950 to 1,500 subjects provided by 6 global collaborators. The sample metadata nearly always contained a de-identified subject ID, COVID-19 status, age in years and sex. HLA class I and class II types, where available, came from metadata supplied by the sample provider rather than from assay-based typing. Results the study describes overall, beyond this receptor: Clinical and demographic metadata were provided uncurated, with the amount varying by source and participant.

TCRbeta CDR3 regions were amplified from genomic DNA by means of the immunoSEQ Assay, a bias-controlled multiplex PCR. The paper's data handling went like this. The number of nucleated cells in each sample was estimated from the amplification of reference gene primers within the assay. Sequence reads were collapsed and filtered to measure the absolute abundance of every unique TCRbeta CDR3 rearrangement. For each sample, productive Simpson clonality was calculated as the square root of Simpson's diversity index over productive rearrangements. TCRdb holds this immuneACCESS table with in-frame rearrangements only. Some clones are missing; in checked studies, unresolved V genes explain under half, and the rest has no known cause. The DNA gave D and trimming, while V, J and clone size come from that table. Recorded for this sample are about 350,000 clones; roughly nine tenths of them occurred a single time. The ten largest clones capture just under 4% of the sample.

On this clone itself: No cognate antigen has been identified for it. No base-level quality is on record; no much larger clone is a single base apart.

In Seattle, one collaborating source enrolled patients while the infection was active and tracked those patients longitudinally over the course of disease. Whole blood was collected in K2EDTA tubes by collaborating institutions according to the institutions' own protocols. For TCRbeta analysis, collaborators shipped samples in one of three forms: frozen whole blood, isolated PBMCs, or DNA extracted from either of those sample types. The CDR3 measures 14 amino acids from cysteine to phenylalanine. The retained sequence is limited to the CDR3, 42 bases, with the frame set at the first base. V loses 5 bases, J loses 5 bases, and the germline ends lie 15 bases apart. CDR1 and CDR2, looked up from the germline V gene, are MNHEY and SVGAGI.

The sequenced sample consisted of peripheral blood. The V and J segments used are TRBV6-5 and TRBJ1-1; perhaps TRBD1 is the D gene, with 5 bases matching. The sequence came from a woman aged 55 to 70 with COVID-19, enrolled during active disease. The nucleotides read TGTGCCAGCAGTCGACAGCTCCTGGGGACTGAAGCTTTCTTT. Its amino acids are CASSRQLLGTEAFF.